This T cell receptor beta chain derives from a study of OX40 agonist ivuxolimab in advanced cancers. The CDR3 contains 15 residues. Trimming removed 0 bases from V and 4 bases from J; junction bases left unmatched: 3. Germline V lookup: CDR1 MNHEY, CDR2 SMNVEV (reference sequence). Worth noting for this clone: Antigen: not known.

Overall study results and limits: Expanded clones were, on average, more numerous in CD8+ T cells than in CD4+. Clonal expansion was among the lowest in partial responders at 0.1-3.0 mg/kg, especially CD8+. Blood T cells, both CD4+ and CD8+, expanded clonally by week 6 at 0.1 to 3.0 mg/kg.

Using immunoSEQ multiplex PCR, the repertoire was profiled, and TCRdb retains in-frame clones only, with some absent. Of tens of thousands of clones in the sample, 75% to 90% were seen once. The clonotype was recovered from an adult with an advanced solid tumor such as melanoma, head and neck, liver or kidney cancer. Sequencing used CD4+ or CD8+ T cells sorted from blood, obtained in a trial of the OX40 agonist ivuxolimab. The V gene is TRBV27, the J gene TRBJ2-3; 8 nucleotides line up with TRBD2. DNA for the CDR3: TGTGCCAGCAGTTTATCCACGGGAGGGCCAGATACGCAGTATTTT. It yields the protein CASSLSTGGPDTQYF.